The rows below give T cell receptor beta chains drawn from one sample of a study of blood T cell repertoires in COVID-19. TCRdb's copy holds only in-frame clones and misses some; the assay was immunoSEQ multiplex PCR. In the table there are around 220,000 clones, 82% of which are singletons. The material sequenced was peripheral blood. Receptor source: an elderly woman with COVID-19, enrolled during active disease. CDR3s include the opening cysteine and the closing phenylalanine or tryptophan.

V gene,J gene,CDR3 protein
TRBV15,TRBJ2-1,CATSRVTLAGGQFF
TRBV6-5,TRBJ2-6,CASSYVGGGANVLTF
TRBV3-1/TRBV3-2,TRBJ1-2,CASSQNGWGLLGYGYTF
TRBV7-8,TRBJ2-7,CASSLGGYGRQTTYEQYF
TRBV5-1,TRBJ2-1,CASSLPGLQVQFF
TRBV6-5,TRBJ1-2,CASRGDRGRLGYTF
TRBV6-6,TRBJ2-5,CASRSTGTGGRETQYF
TRBV14,TRBJ2-7,CASSPQGKSSYEQYF
TRBV30,TRBJ2-4,CAWRSPTAPKNIQYF
TRBV5-1,TRBJ1-6,CASSNQEGGSPLHF
TRBV4-1,TRBJ2-3,CASSPGLARRFSTDTQYF
TRBV11-2,TRBJ2-1,CASSPMSADNEQFF
TRBV11-3,TRBJ2-1,CASSLGTSGDLSSYNEQFF
TRBV7-2,TRBJ1-2,CASSLAGTDAYGYTF
TRBV11-2,TRBJ1-2,CASSLEPGTNYGYTF
TRBV30,TRBJ1-3,CAWSDKVGYSGNTIYF
TRBV27,TRBJ1-6,CASSWGLSTLLPLHF
TRBV7-9,TRBJ2-7,CASSSNLAGGPQSYEQYF
TRBV27,TRBJ1-2,CASSSGQGYGYTF